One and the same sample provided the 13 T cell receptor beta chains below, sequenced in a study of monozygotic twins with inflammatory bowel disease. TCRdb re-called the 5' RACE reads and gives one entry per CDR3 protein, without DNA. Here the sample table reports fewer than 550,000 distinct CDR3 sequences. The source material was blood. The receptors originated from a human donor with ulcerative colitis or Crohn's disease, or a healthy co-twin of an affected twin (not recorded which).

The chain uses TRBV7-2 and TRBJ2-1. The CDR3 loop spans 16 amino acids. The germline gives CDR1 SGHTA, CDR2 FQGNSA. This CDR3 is CASSLSVLGSYNEQFF.

The CDR3 here is CASSLPSFVGVFSDTQYF. J is TRBJ2-3 and V is TRBV4-2; the TCRdb D gene call, TRBD1, has no DNA to confirm it. The germline gives CDR1 LGHNA, CDR2 YNFKEQ. The CDR3 runs 18 residues.

The CDR3 sequence: CASSLAAGNEAFF. This rearrangement joins TRBV4-2 to TRBJ1-1; TCRdb's D call, TRBD1, is unchecked because there is no DNA. There are 13 residues in the CDR3. Per the germline V gene, CDR1 is LGHNA and CDR2 is YNFKEQ.

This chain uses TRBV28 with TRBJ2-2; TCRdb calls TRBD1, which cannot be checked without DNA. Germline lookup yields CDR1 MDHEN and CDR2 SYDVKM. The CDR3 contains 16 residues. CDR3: CASSLGTETFTGELFF. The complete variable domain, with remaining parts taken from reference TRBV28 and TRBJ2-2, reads DVKVTQSSRYLVKRTGEKVFLECVQDMDHENMFWYRQDPGLGLRLIYFSYDVKMKEKGDIPEGYSVSREKKERFSLILESASTNQTSMYLCASSLGTETFTGELFFGEGSRLTVL.

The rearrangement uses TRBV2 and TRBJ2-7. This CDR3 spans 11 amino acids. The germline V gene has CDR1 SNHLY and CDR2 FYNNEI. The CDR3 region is CASSSNYEQYF.

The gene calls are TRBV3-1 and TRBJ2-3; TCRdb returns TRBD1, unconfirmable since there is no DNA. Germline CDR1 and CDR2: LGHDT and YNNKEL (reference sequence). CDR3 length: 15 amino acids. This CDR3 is CASSQTRRGTDTQYF.

CDR3 sequence reads: CASSYGEPYNEQFF. V usage is TRBV6-6 and J usage is TRBJ2-1. The CDR3 runs to 14 residues. In germline, CDR1 is MNHNY, CDR2 SVGAGI (reference sequence).

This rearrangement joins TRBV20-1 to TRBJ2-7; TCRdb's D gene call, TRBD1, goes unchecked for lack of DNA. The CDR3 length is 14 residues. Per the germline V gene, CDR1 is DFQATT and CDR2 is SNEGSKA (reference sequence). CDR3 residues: CSARGQGASYEQYF.

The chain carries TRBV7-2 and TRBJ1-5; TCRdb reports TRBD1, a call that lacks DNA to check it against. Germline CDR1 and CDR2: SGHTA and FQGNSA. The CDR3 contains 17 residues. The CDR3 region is CASSLIPGQGSNQPQHF.

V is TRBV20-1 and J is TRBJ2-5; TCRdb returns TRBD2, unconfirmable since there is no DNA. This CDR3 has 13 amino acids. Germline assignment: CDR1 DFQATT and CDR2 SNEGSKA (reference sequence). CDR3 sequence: CSARAATKETQYF.

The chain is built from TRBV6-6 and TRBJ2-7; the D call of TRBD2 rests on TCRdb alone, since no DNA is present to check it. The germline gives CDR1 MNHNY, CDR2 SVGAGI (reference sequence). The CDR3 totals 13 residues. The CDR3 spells CASTPPASYEQYF.

CDR3 region: CASSPQWMNTEAFF. The gene calls are TRBV2 and TRBJ1-1. CDR1 is SNHLY and CDR2 is FYNNEI in the germline V gene. The CDR3 extends over 14 amino acids.

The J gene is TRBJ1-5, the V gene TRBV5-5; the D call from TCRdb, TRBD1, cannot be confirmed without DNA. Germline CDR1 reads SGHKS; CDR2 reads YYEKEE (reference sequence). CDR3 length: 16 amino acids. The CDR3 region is CASSPRQGSFNQPQHF.